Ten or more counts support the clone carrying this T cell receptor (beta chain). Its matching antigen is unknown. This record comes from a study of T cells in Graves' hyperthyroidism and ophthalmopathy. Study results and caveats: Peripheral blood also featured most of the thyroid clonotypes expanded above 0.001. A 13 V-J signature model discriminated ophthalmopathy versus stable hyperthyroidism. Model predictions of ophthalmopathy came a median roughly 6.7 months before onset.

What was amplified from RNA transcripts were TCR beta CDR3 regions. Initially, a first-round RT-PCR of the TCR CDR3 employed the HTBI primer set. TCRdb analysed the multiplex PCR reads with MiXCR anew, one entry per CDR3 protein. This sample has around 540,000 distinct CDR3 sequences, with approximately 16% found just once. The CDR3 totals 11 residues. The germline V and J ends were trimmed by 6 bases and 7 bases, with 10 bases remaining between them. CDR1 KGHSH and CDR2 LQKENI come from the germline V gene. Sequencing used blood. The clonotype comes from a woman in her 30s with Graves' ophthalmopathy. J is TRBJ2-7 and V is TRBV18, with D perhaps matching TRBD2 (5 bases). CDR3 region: CASSGVGEQYF. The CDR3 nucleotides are TGTGCCAGCTCCGGGGTCGGGGAGCAGTACTTC. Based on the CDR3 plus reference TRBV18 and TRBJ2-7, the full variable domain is NAGVMQNPRHLVRRRGQEARLRCSPMKGHSHVYWYRQLPEEGLKFMVYLQKENIIDESGMPKERFSAEFPKEGPSILRIQQVVRGDSAAYFCASSGVGEQYFGPGTRLTVT.